The 16 T cell receptor beta chains listed next were all sequenced from one sample in a study of T cells in Graves' hyperthyroidism and ophthalmopathy. Amplification yielded TCR beta CDR3 regions, with RNA transcripts as the source. In the first-round RT-PCR of the TCR CDR3, the HTBI primer set was used. From the multiplex PCR reads, TCRdb called clonotypes with MiXCR, one entry per CDR3 protein. The table records about 520,000 distinct CDR3 sequences, approximately 25% of them present only once. Sequencing was performed on blood. The source of these receptors is a woman between 25 and 40 years old with Graves' ophthalmopathy.

A word on this clonotype: A much more abundant neighbour one base away suggests this may be a read error. This chain connects TRBV30 to TRBJ1-1, with 8 bases aligning to TRBD1. The CDR3 runs to 13 residues. V lost 2 bases and J lost 11; bases outside the gene matches: 10. Looked up from germline, CDR1 is GTSNPN and CDR2 is SVGIG (reference sequence). The CDR3 here is CAWSLAGGVGAFF. CDR3 DNA sequence: TGTGCCTGGAGTTTAGCAGGGGGCGTGGGTGCTTTCTTT.

The V call is TRBV10-3, the J call TRBJ1-5; no clear D gene. Deletions cut 2 bases from V and 3 bases from J, with 5 bases between. The germline V gene encodes CDR1 ENHRY and CDR2 SYGVKD. CDR3 length: 13 amino acids. The CDR3 DNA follows: TGTGCCATCAGTGAGGGGTACAATCAGCCCCAGCATTTT. Its translation: CAISEGYNQPQHF.

This clonotype was seen repeatedly, ten times or more. The CDR3 coding sequence is TGTGCCAGCAGCTTGGCCTATGAAGCTTTCTTT. As protein: CASSLAYEAFF. This sequence joins TRBV5-5 and TRBJ1-1; no firm D call. This CDR3 has 11 amino acids. In germline, CDR1 is SGHKS, CDR2 YYEKEE (reference sequence). Trimming took off 0 bases at V and 7 bases at J, with 4 bases between the two ends.

This rearrangement joins TRBV6-1 to TRBJ1-2, with D maybe TRBD1 (5 bases). Germline CDR1 is MNHNS and CDR2 is SASEGT. V was pared by 9 bases and J by 4 bases, with 18 bases between. The CDR3 runs to 14 residues. This chain's CDR3 is CASFGQGRSYGYTF. The CDR3 nucleotides read TGTGCCAGTTTCGGGCAGGGCAGGAGCTATGGCTACACCTTC.

This clonotype has more than one count but fewer than ten. The chain recombines TRBV27 with TRBJ1-1; D not resolved. Germline lookup yields CDR1 MNHEY and CDR2 SMNVEV (reference sequence). The length of the CDR3 is 14 residues. V was trimmed by 5 bases and J by 3 bases, leaving 13 bases between them. Written as DNA, the CDR3 is TGTGCCAGCAGTGGCTTGGGCGGTCACACTGAAGCTTTCTTT. Residues: CASSGLGGHTEAFF.

This clonotype showed up many times. The chain combines TRBV6-1 with TRBJ1-2; D unresolved. Per germline, CDR1 MNHNS and CDR2 SASEGT. Trimming pared 0 bases from V and 2 bases from J, leaving 10 bases between. The CDR3 has 15 amino acids. The CDR3 nucleotides are TGTGCCAGCAGTGAAGCCCCGGACGGGAACTATGGCTACACCTTC. Its protein is CASSEAPDGNYGYTF.

CDR3 sequence reads: CASSKMGGMNTGELFF. For the CDR3, the DNA is TGTGCCAGCAGCAAAATGGGGGGTATGAACACCGGGGAGCTGTTTTTT. V is TRBV11-2 and J is TRBJ2-2, with D perhaps TRBD2 (6 bases). This CDR3 is built from 16 residues. Germline loops: CDR1 SGHAT, CDR2 FQNNGV. The ends were cut back, 5 bases at V and 1 base at J, with 14 bases in the middle.

This clonotype was found many times. The gene calls are TRBV27 and TRBJ2-2; D not resolved. The CDR3 has 12 residues. Trimming shortened V by 3 bases and J by 4 bases, and 3 bases separated the two germline ends. Germline V gives CDR1 MNHEY, CDR2 SMNVEV (reference sequence). The CDR3 loop reads CASSFGTGELFF. Written as DNA, the CDR3 is TGTGCCAGCAGTTTTGGCACCGGGGAGCTGTTTTTT.

This clonotype has ten or more counts. The chain uses TRBV2 and TRBJ1-2; D perhaps matches TRBD1 (5 bases). Germline V CDR1 and CDR2: SNHLY, FYNNEI. This CDR3 has 13 residues. The V end lost 7 bases, the J end lost 7 bases, and 16 bases lay between the germline ends. Here the CDR3 DNA reads TGTGCCAGCACGGATCGGGGCCAGGGTGGCTACACCTTC. Protein: CASTDRGQGGYTF.

This clonotype has ten or more counts. The chain is built from TRBV7-2 and TRBJ1-1, with D perhaps matching TRBD1 (6 bases). The V gene lost 6 bases and the J gene lost 7 bases, with 12 bases spanning the gap. CDR3 size: 12 residues. Germline CDR1 and CDR2: SGHTA and FQGNSA. Here the CDR3 reads CASREQGFEAFF. The CDR3 bases are TGTGCCAGCAGGGAGCAGGGGTTTGAAGCTTTCTTT. Looking up the rest from reference TRBV7-2 and TRBJ1-1 gives the full variable domain: GAGVSQSPSNKVTEKGKDVELRCDPISGHTALYWYRQSLGQGLEFLIYFQGNSAPDKSGLPSDRFSAERTGGSVSTLTIQRTQQEDSAVYLCASREQGFEAFFGQGTRLTVV.

This clonotype appeared a single time. In this CDR3 the conserved last residue, phenylalanine or tryptophan, is missing, so a read error is likely. The chain combines TRBV7-9 with TRBJ1-5; possible D gene TRBD1, 6 bases. Germline-derived CDR1 and CDR2 are SEHNR and FQNEAQ (reference sequence). The CDR3 contains 15 residues. V dropped 0 bases and J dropped 5 bases, with 11 bases sitting between them. The CDR3 protein is CASSLAGGADQPQHY. CDR3 in DNA: TGTGCCAGCAGCTTAGCTGGGGGCGCGGATCAGCCCCAGCATTAT.

This clonotype was observed many times. This rearrangement joins TRBV11-2 to TRBJ1-1; D perhaps matches TRBD1 (5 bases). There are 13 residues in the CDR3. Trimming cost V 2 bases and J 8 bases, with 12 bases left between them. Germline V gene sequence: CDR1 SGHAT, CDR2 FQNNGV. Here the CDR3 DNA reads TGTGCCAGCAGCTTAAATGCCCCAGGGGAAGCTTTCTTT. Its translation is CASSLNAPGEAFF. Complete variable domain (other parts from reference TRBV11-2 and TRBJ1-1): EAGVAQSPRYKIIEKRQSVAFWCNPISGHATLYWYQQILGQGPKLLIQFQNNGVVDDSQLPKDRFSAERLKGVDSTLKIQPAKLEDSAVYLCASSLNAPGEAFFGQGTRLTVV.

This clonotype was observed at least ten times. This chain uses TRBV6-2 or TRBV6-3 with TRBJ2-7; D gene unclear. The V end was cut by 2 bases, the J end by 2 bases, with 4 bases between. CDR3 size: 12 residues. Germline-derived CDR1 and CDR2 are MNHEY and SVGEGT. CDR3 sequence: CASSYAPYEQYF. The CDR3 DNA reads as TGTGCCAGCAGTTACGCTCCCTACGAGCAGTACTTC.

Ten or more counts support this clonotype. This chain links TRBV12-3 or TRBV12-4 with TRBJ2-7; no definite D call. The CDR3 sequence is 13 residues long. Trimming took off 3 bases at V and 2 bases at J, with 8 bases between the two ends. The CDR3 DNA follows: TGTGCCAGCAGTTTTGCGCCGCCCTACGAGCAGTACTTC. Protein product: CASSFAPPYEQYF.

The chain couples TRBV6-7 to TRBJ1-5; D uncertain. TRBV6-7 qualifies as an ORF whose function is uncertain. V lost 7 bases to trimming and J lost 3 bases, with 16 bases between them. The CDR3 is 15 amino acids. CDR3 sequence (DNA): TGTGCCAGCACTCCGGGTCGGGCGAACAATCAGCCCCAGCATTTT. It yields the protein CASTPGRANNQPQHF.

A word on this clonotype: A read error may be the cause here, since a much bigger clone is one base away. The V call is TRBV29-1, the J call TRBJ2-5; possible D gene TRBD1, 7 bases. The CDR3 length is 15 residues. In germline, CDR1 is SQVTM, CDR2 ANQGSEA. CDR3 in amino acids: CSVEVLLQGGETKYF. In DNA, the CDR3 is TGCAGCGTTGAAGTGTTATTGCAGGGGGGAGAGACCAAGTACTTC.